The entry below describes one T cell receptor (beta chain). Its specific antigen is unknown. No much larger clone is present one base from it, and per-base qualities are unavailable. Receptor amplification or capture employed the immunoSEQ multiplex PCR assay. Approximately 100,000 TCR templates per sample were assayed on the deep sequencing platform. Genomic DNA extracted from sorted T cells was the material used for TCRbeta CDR3 sequencing. Per the original workflow: Clonal analysis of TCRbeta CDR3 data was done in the R programming language. Alloreactive CD4+ and CD8+ clones were identified by comparing unstimulated samples to CFSE-low samples taken after the reaction. Regulatory or non-regulatory origin of alloreactive CD4+ clones was assigned by matching sequences to the sorted unstimulated Treg and non-Treg repertoires. The clones in this table, taken by TCRdb from immuneACCESS, are in-frame only. Not every clone is retained; where verified, under half of the shortfall comes from an unresolved V gene, and the cause of the rest is unknown. V, J and clone size are those of that table, while D and trimming were read from the DNA. The sample profile shows roughly 69,000 clones; approximately 87% of them were found once. Of the sample, roughly 3.8% is held by the ten largest clones.

Between the V and J ends, shortened by 1 base and 0 bases respectively, the junction contains 9 bases. Sequences SGHTA (CDR1) and FQGNSA (CDR2) are obtained from the germline V gene. Including cysteine and phenylalanine, the CDR3 has 15 amino acids. The DNA shown is the 45-base CDR3, in frame from base 1. The data derive from a study of siplizumab effects on memory and regulatory T cells (dated by TCRdb to between 2018 and 2021). Some background on the complete study: The effect of the anti-CD2 antibody siplizumab on alloreactive T-cell subsets was examined in allogeneic mixed lymphocyte reactions constructed from human PBMCs. Beyond this particular receptor, the publication reports: Among mappable alloreactive CD4+ clones, an average Treg-derived fraction of around 71% was observed with siplizumab, compared with roughly 25% in control reactions. About 80-96% of proliferating CD4+ or CD8+ clones could not be given a naive or memory phenotype. Sequences below about 10^-5 frequency were poorly captured, so only a minor fraction of alloreactive clones could be mapped to unstimulated subsets. Whether proliferating Tregs from siplizumab cultures were suppressive was not functionally confirmed. Unstimulated naive T cells appeared more diverse than memory T cells, and naive cells seemed to contribute substantially to the alloresponse. The cumulative frequency of alloreactive sequences that could be traced back to unstimulated CD4+ memory T cells was significantly reduced by siplizumab.

In addition, sequencing in three donor pairs included unstimulated CD8+ effector memory subsets alongside CD4+ naive, CD8+ naive, CD8+ TEMRA and CD4+ memory subsets. Sorted unstimulated T cells, along with proliferating T cells recovered from mixed lymphocyte reactions, underwent TCRbeta CDR3 sequencing. Fresh whole blood from approximately ten HLA-typed healthy donors was used to isolate PBMCs. The sequenced material came from memory CD4+ T cells sorted from blood. Sample cell subset or site, as interpreted from the label and publication: unstimulated CD4+ memory T cells. This receptor was identified in a human donor in good health. The chain is made from TRBV7-2 and TRBJ1-1, with the D gene uncertain. The CDR3 has the sequence CASSLDQVVNTEAFF. In nucleotides, the sequence is TGTGCCAGCAGCTTAGATCAGGTGGTGAACACTGAAGCTTTCTTT.